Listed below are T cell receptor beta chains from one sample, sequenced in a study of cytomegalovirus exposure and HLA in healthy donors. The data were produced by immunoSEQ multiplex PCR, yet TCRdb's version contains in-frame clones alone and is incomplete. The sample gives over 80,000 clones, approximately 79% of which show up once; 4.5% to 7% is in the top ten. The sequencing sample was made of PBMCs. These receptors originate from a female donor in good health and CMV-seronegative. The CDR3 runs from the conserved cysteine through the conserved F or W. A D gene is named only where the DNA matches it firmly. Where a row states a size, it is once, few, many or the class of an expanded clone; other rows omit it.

cdr3_aa: CASSAGYPVEKLFF
cdr3_nt: TGTGCCAGCAGCGCGGGATATCCGGTTGAAAAACTGTTTTTT
clone_size: NA
v_call: TRBV5-6
d_call: NA
j_call: TRBJ1-4

cdr3_aa: CATSRGVSGPYNEQFF
cdr3_nt: TGTGCCACCAGCAGAGGGGTTAGCGGGCCCTACAATGAGCAGTTCTTC
clone_size: NA
v_call: TRBV15
d_call: TRBD2
j_call: TRBJ2-1

cdr3_aa: CATSRELAPQETQYF
cdr3_nt: TGTGCCACCAGCAGAGAGCTAGCGCCCCAAGAGACCCAGTACTTC
clone_size: NA
v_call: TRBV15
d_call: NA
j_call: TRBJ2-5

cdr3_aa: CASSFVLTASNYGYTF
cdr3_nt: TGTGCCAGCAGTTTTGTTTTGACAGCTTCTAACTATGGCTACACCTTC
clone_size: NA
v_call: TRBV28
d_call: NA
j_call: TRBJ1-2

cdr3_aa: CASSAGETDTQYF
cdr3_nt: TGTGCCAGCTCGGCGGGAGAGACAGATACGCAGTATTTT
clone_size: NA
v_call: TRBV2
d_call: TRBD2
j_call: TRBJ2-3

cdr3_aa: CASSSGYSQPQHF
cdr3_nt: TGTGCTAGCAGCTCAGGGTATAGCCAGCCCCAGCATTTT
clone_size: few
v_call: TRBV7-7
d_call: NA
j_call: TRBJ1-5

cdr3_aa: CASSSGNYGYTF
cdr3_nt: TGTGCCAGCAGTTCAGGGAACTATGGCTACACCTTC
clone_size: few
v_call: TRBV28
d_call: NA
j_call: TRBJ1-2

cdr3_aa: CASSVQFRVPQHF
cdr3_nt: TGTGCCAGTAGTGTCCAATTCAGGGTCCCCCAGCATTTT
clone_size: NA
v_call: TRBV19
d_call: NA
j_call: TRBJ1-5

cdr3_aa: CASRDRNTYEQYF
cdr3_nt: TGTGCCAGCCGGGACAGGAACACCTACGAGCAGTACTTC
clone_size: NA
v_call: TRBV28
d_call: TRBD1
j_call: TRBJ2-7

cdr3_aa: CASSLRGGPTDEQYF
cdr3_nt: TGTGCCAGCAGTTTGCGTGGGGGCCCCACGGACGAGCAGTACTTC
clone_size: NA
v_call: TRBV27
d_call: NA
j_call: TRBJ2-7

cdr3_aa: CASSTGDEKLFF
cdr3_nt: TGTGCCAGCAGTACAGGGGACGAAAAACTGTTTTTT
clone_size: NA
v_call: TRBV28
d_call: TRBD1
j_call: TRBJ1-4

cdr3_aa: CATSSSTGGYGYTF
cdr3_nt: TGTGCCACCAGCAGTTCGACAGGGGGCTATGGCTACACCTTC
clone_size: NA
v_call: TRBV15
d_call: TRBD1
j_call: TRBJ1-2

cdr3_aa: CASAARDIRTEAFF
cdr3_nt: TGTGCTAGTGCCGCTCGGGACATTCGCACTGAAGCTTTCTTT
clone_size: few
v_call: TRBV12-5
d_call: NA
j_call: TRBJ1-1

cdr3_aa: CASSSGQGDQPQHF
cdr3_nt: TGCGCCAGCAGCTCGGGACAGGGGGACCAGCCCCAGCATTTT
clone_size: NA
v_call: TRBV5-1
d_call: TRBD1
j_call: TRBJ1-5

cdr3_aa: CAISEPGGSRANVLTF
cdr3_nt: TGTGCCATCAGTGAACCCGGGGGTTCCAGAGCCAACGTCCTGACTTTC
clone_size: NA
v_call: TRBV10-3
d_call: NA
j_call: TRBJ2-6

cdr3_aa: CASSFPLAADTQYF
cdr3_nt: TGTGCCAGCAGTTTCCCACTAGCCGCAGATACGCAGTATTTT
clone_size: NA
v_call: TRBV28
d_call: NA
j_call: TRBJ2-3

cdr3_aa: CASFQDRETYEQYF
cdr3_nt: TGTGCCAGCTTTCAGGACAGGGAAACCTACGAGCAGTACTTC
clone_size: NA
v_call: TRBV2
d_call: TRBD1
j_call: TRBJ2-7

cdr3_aa: CASSRSQGSNEQFF
cdr3_nt: TGTGCCAGCAGTCGTAGTCAGGGGAGCAATGAGCAGTTCTTC
clone_size: few
v_call: TRBV7-9
d_call: NA
j_call: TRBJ2-1

cdr3_aa: CASSDMGLKGNEQYF
cdr3_nt: TGTGCCAGCAGTGACATGGGACTCAAGGGGAACGAGCAGTACTTC
clone_size: few
v_call: TRBV6-1
d_call: NA
j_call: TRBJ2-7

cdr3_aa: CASSPRGRGGSNTGELFF
cdr3_nt: TGCGCCAGCAGCCCCCGGGGGCGGGGGGGTTCGAACACCGGGGAGCTGTTTTTT
clone_size: once
v_call: TRBV5-1
d_call: TRBD2
j_call: TRBJ2-2

cdr3_aa: CASSVGALAGVRPGELFF
cdr3_nt: TGCGCCAGCAGCGTGGGGGCACTAGCGGGAGTGAGGCCCGGGGAGCTGTTTTTT
clone_size: NA
v_call: TRBV5-1
d_call: TRBD2
j_call: TRBJ2-2

cdr3_aa: CAISLDRGYGYTF
cdr3_nt: TGTGCCATCAGCCTCGACAGGGGTTATGGCTACACCTTC
clone_size: NA
v_call: TRBV10-3
d_call: TRBD1
j_call: TRBJ1-2

cdr3_aa: CASSVASLDTEAFF
cdr3_nt: TGTGCCAGCAGCGTAGCTAGTCTGGATACTGAAGCTTTCTTT
clone_size: NA
v_call: TRBV9
d_call: NA
j_call: TRBJ1-1

cdr3_aa: CASSEGDRGYTEAFF
cdr3_nt: TGTGCCAGCAGTGAGGGGGACAGGGGGTACACTGAAGCTTTCTTT
clone_size: NA
v_call: TRBV25-1
d_call: TRBD1
j_call: TRBJ1-1

cdr3_aa: CATNRGQGDNSPLHF
cdr3_nt: TGTGCCACCAACAGGGGGCAGGGGGATAATTCACCCCTCCACTTT
clone_size: NA
v_call: TRBV10-3
d_call: TRBD1
j_call: TRBJ1-6

cdr3_aa: CASSPHTASGANVLTF
cdr3_nt: TGTGCCAGCAGCCCGCATACAGCCTCTGGGGCCAACGTCCTGACTTTC
clone_size: NA
v_call: TRBV9
d_call: NA
j_call: TRBJ2-6

cdr3_aa: CSLPGLNEQFF
cdr3_nt: TGCAGTTTGCCGGGACTAAATGAGCAGTTCTTC
clone_size: NA
v_call: TRBV20-1
d_call: TRBD2
j_call: TRBJ2-1

cdr3_aa: CASSLEWLDTQYF
cdr3_nt: TGTGCCAGCAGCTTAGAGTGGCTAGATACGCAGTATTTT
clone_size: few
v_call: TRBV7-2
d_call: NA
j_call: TRBJ2-3

cdr3_aa: CASENNEKLFF
cdr3_nt: TGTGCCAGCGAGAACAATGAAAAACTGTTTTTT
clone_size: NA
v_call: TRBV28
d_call: NA
j_call: TRBJ1-4

cdr3_aa: CASSIGGTDTQYF
cdr3_nt: TGTGCCAGTAGTATCGGAGGAACAGATACGCAGTATTTT
clone_size: NA
v_call: TRBV19
d_call: NA
j_call: TRBJ2-3

cdr3_aa: CASSLSTGANQPQHF
cdr3_nt: TGTGCCAGCAGTTTGTCGACAGGGGCTAATCAGCCCCAGCATTTT
clone_size: few
v_call: TRBV27
d_call: TRBD1
j_call: TRBJ1-5

cdr3_aa: CASSHRENTGELFF
cdr3_nt: TGCGCCAGCAGCCACCGGGAGAACACCGGGGAGCTGTTTTTT
clone_size: NA
v_call: TRBV4-1
d_call: NA
j_call: TRBJ2-2

cdr3_aa: CASSSVSAGGRTDTQYF
cdr3_nt: TGTGCCAGCAGTTCGGTGAGCGCAGGAGGTAGAACAGATACGCAGTATTTT
clone_size: NA
v_call: TRBV27
d_call: NA
j_call: TRBJ2-3

cdr3_aa: CASRDRTGGPNTEAFF
cdr3_nt: TGTGCCAGCAGGGACAGGACAGGGGGACCTAACACTGAAGCTTTCTTT
clone_size: NA
v_call: TRBV2
d_call: TRBD1
j_call: TRBJ1-1

cdr3_aa: CASSDLIVAGSTDTQYF
cdr3_nt: TGTGCCAGCAGCGACCTAATAGTAGCGGGAAGCACAGATACGCAGTATTTT
clone_size: NA
v_call: TRBV9
d_call: TRBD2
j_call: TRBJ2-3

cdr3_aa: CASSRTYGVLHF
cdr3_nt: TGTGCCAGCAGCCGTACGTACGGGGTGCTCCACTTT
clone_size: NA
v_call: TRBV6-5
d_call: NA
j_call: TRBJ1-6

cdr3_aa: CATRTGDQPQHF
cdr3_nt: TGTGCCACTAGGACAGGGGATCAGCCCCAGCATTTT
clone_size: NA
v_call: TRBV6-6
d_call: TRBD1
j_call: TRBJ1-5

cdr3_aa: CASSYPSRTNVYEQYF
cdr3_nt: TGTGCCAGCAGTTACCCCTCCCGGACAAACGTGTACGAGCAGTACTTC
clone_size: once
v_call: TRBV6-6
d_call: NA
j_call: TRBJ2-7

cdr3_aa: CASRRIPNTGELFF
cdr3_nt: TGTGCCAGCAGGCGAATACCGAACACCGGGGAGCTGTTTTTT
clone_size: NA
v_call: TRBV7-2
d_call: NA
j_call: TRBJ2-2

cdr3_aa: CARYGTGTGANVLTF
cdr3_nt: TGTGCCAGATACGGGACAGGGACTGGGGCCAACGTCCTGACTTTC
clone_size: NA
v_call: TRBV19
d_call: TRBD1
j_call: TRBJ2-6

cdr3_aa: CASSLEGVSTGGAEQYF
cdr3_nt: TGCGCCAGCAGCTTGGAAGGGGTCTCAACGGGGGGTGCCGAGCAGTACTTC
clone_size: NA
v_call: TRBV5-1
d_call: TRBD2
j_call: TRBJ2-7

cdr3_aa: CASSSGQGGGQYF
cdr3_nt: TGTGCCAGCAGCTCGGGACAGGGAGGAGGGCAGTACTTC
clone_size: once
v_call: TRBV7-2
d_call: TRBD1
j_call: TRBJ2-7

cdr3_aa: CASSETSGSIKTQYF
cdr3_nt: TGTGCCAGCAGCGAAACTAGCGGATCTATAAAGACCCAGTACTTC
clone_size: NA
v_call: TRBV9
d_call: TRBD2
j_call: TRBJ2-5

cdr3_aa: CASSLTSDRRETQYF
cdr3_nt: TGCGCCAGCAGCCTAACCTCGGACAGGCGAGAGACCCAGTACTTC
clone_size: NA
v_call: TRBV4-3
d_call: TRBD1
j_call: TRBJ2-5

cdr3_aa: CAISDHRGSNTEAFF
cdr3_nt: TGTGCCATCAGTGATCACAGGGGATCAAACACTGAAGCTTTCTTT
clone_size: NA
v_call: TRBV10-3
d_call: TRBD1
j_call: TRBJ1-1

cdr3_aa: CASSLQGARYEQYF
cdr3_nt: TGTGCCAGCAGCTTACAGGGGGCGCGGTACGAGCAGTACTTC
clone_size: NA
v_call: TRBV5-6
d_call: TRBD1
j_call: TRBJ2-7

cdr3_aa: CASSARAGYEQFF
cdr3_nt: TGTGCCAGCAGTGCCCGAGCGGGGTACGAGCAGTTCTTC
clone_size: NA
v_call: TRBV2
d_call: TRBD2
j_call: TRBJ2-1

cdr3_aa: CASSRQRGGETQYF
cdr3_nt: TGTGCCAGCAGCCGGCAGCGGGGGGGTGAGACCCAGTACTTC
clone_size: NA
v_call: TRBV7-2
d_call: TRBD2
j_call: TRBJ2-5

cdr3_aa: CASTQSSGNTIYF
cdr3_nt: TGTGCCAGCACACAAAGCTCTGGAAACACCATATATTTT
clone_size: NA
v_call: TRBV6-6
d_call: NA
j_call: TRBJ1-3

cdr3_aa: CASSSGQGYEQYF
cdr3_nt: TGTGCCAGCAGTTCCGGACAGGGCTACGAGCAGTACTTC
clone_size: NA
v_call: TRBV28
d_call: TRBD1
j_call: TRBJ2-7

cdr3_aa: CASSDSYEQYF
cdr3_nt: TGTGCCAGCAGCGACAGCTACGAGCAGTACTTC
clone_size: NA
v_call: TRBV25-1
d_call: NA
j_call: TRBJ2-7

cdr3_aa: CASSLGGQGDRWETQYF
cdr3_nt: TGTGCCAGCAGCTTGGGTGGACAGGGAGACCGGTGGGAGACCCAGTACTTC
clone_size: NA
v_call: TRBV5-4
d_call: TRBD1
j_call: TRBJ2-5